These 31 T cell receptor beta chains share one sample of origin, sequenced in a study of blood T cell repertoires in COVID-19. Generated by immunoSEQ multiplex PCR, the TCRdb table keeps only in-frame clones and is missing some. The data hold roughly 200,000 clones, with approximately 83% observed a single time. Specimen: peripheral blood. The receptors originated from a middle-aged woman with COVID-19, enrolled during active disease.

The V gene is TRBV6-6, the J gene TRBJ2-1, with D uncertain. The CDR3 loop spans 15 amino acids. The germline CDR1 and CDR2 sequences are MNHNY and SVGAGI (reference sequence). Trimming stripped 8 bases from V and 6 bases from J, with 20 bases between. The CDR3 nucleotides read TGTGCCAGCCGCTACGACAAGCCTTATGGCAATGAGCAGTTCTTC. Protein: CASRYDKPYGNEQFF.

The chain couples TRBV3-1 (or the pseudogene TRBV3-2) to TRBJ2-2, with 9 bases identical to TRBD2. The CDR3 covers 17 residues. The germline gives CDR1 LGHDT, CDR2 YNNKEL (reference sequence). Trimming removed 4 bases from V and 0 bases from J; junction bases left unmatched: 6. CDR3 protein: CASSLLTSGSNTGELFF. CDR3 DNA sequence: TGTGCCAGCAGCCTCCTGACTAGCGGATCGAACACCGGGGAGCTGTTTTTT.

This clone was observed a handful of times. The chain is built from TRBV4-2 and TRBJ2-1; 8 positions agree with TRBD2. The CDR3 has 17 residues. V trimming: 7 bases; J trimming: 10 bases; junction bases outside the gene matches: 21. Germline CDR1 LGHNA, CDR2 YNFKEQ. CDR3 amino acids: CASTRGTSGRLGQEQFF. The CDR3 nucleotides read TGTGCCAGCACAAGAGGTACTAGCGGCCGGTTGGGTCAGGAGCAGTTCTTC.

The chain carries TRBV28 and TRBJ1-2; TRBD1 might be the D (6 bases). Germline loops: CDR1 MDHEN, CDR2 SYDVKM. The ends were cut back, 7 bases at V and 2 bases at J, with 17 bases in the middle. The CDR3 is 15 residues long. CDR3 in amino acids: CASKAVGQTNYGYTF. The DNA for the CDR3 is TGTGCCAGCAAGGCCGTTGGACAGACGAACTATGGCTACACCTTC.

In this sample, this clone turned up a few times. The genes are TRBV5-6 and TRBJ2-7; D is possibly TRBD1 (6 bases). CDR3 size: 14 residues. Germline V gene data show CDR1 as SGHDT and CDR2 as YYEEEE. V gave up 4 bases and J gave up 2 bases, with 13 bases separating them. The CDR3 nucleotides read TGTGCCAGCAGCCCGGACAGAGATACCTACGAGCAGTACTTC. It codes for CASSPDRDTYEQYF.

V usage is TRBV5-1 and J usage is TRBJ1-2; 11 bases match TRBD1. Germline trimming cut 4 bases from V and 4 bases from J; bases unmatched to any gene: 9. Per germline, CDR1 SGHRS and CDR2 YFSETQ. The CDR3 length is 16 residues. The CDR3 loop reads CASSPGRTGGFYGYTF. The DNA of the CDR3 is TGCGCCAGCAGCCCTGGCCGGACAGGGGGCTTCTATGGCTACACCTTC. Looking up the rest from reference TRBV5-1 and TRBJ1-2 gives the full variable domain: KAGVTQTPRYLIKTRGQQVTLSCSPISGHRSVSWYQQTPGQGLQFLFEYFSETQRNKGNFPGRFSGRQFSNSRSEMNVSTLELGDSALYLCASSPGRTGGFYGYTFGSGTRLTVV.

This chain uses TRBV19 with TRBJ2-1, with 9 nucleotides matching TRBD2. Germline V gene data show CDR1 as LNHDA and CDR2 as SQIVND (reference sequence). There are 16 residues in the CDR3. Trimming at V came to 7 bases and at J to 7 bases, leaving 14 bases not matched to a gene. The DNA of the CDR3 is TGTGCCAGTACCTATGGGGCGGGAGGGGTTAAAAATGAGCAGTTCTTC. It specifies CASTYGAGGVKNEQFF.

The CDR3 DNA reads as TGTGCCAGCAGCCAAACAGCCTTCTACACCTTC. It is translated as CASSQTAFYTF. The chain carries TRBV3-1 (or the pseudogene TRBV3-2) and TRBJ1-2; no reliable D call. CDR1 is LGHDT and CDR2 is YNNKEL in the germline V gene (reference sequence). V lost 2 bases and J lost 10, with 8 bases in between. The CDR3 is 11 residues long.

The gene calls are TRBV18 and TRBJ2-2, with TRBD1 as a possible D gene (6 bases). Germline V lookup: CDR1 KGHSH, CDR2 LQKENI. V was shortened by 4 bases and J by 8 bases, with 14 bases between the two germline ends. CDR3 size: 14 residues. CDR3 DNA sequence: TGTGCCAGCTCACGGACAGCCTCTCCAGGGGAGCTGTTTTTT. Protein product: CASSRTASPGELFF.

The chain has TRBV4-1 and TRBJ2-1, with D perhaps TRBD1 (6 bases). Germline-derived CDR1 and CDR2 are MGHRA and YSYEKL. With 4 bases removed from V and 8 bases from J, the gap between germline ends came to 15 bases. The CDR3 spans 14 residues. CDR3 residues: CASSRQTGNHEQFF. CDR3 bases: TGCGCCAGCAGCCGACAAACAGGGAACCATGAGCAGTTCTTC.

The chain recombines TRBV24-1 with TRBJ1-2; unclear D gene. V was clipped by 5 bases and J by 7 bases, with 13 bases between them. Germline loops: CDR1 KGHDR, CDR2 SFDVKD. The CDR3 spans 13 residues. The CDR3 bases are TGTGCCACCAGTGGTCGGGGAGACGGTGGCTACACCTTC. Amino acid sequence: CATSGRGDGGYTF.

The J gene is TRBJ2-2, the V gene TRBV19; 7 bases map to TRBD1. The CDR3 covers 14 residues. Losses at the gene ends were 8 bases for V and 0 bases for J; bases not matched to a gene: 3. The germline V gene encodes CDR1 LNHDA and CDR2 SQIVND (reference sequence). The CDR3 nucleotides read TGTGCCAGTGGACAGGACCCGAACACCGGGGAGCTGTTTTTT. This gives the protein CASGQDPNTGELFF.

The gene calls are TRBV11-3 and TRBJ1-6, with D unresolved. There are 13 residues in the CDR3. Germline V CDR1 and CDR2: SGHNT, YENEEA. V lost 2 bases to trimming and J lost 10 bases, with 9 bases between them. CDR3 in DNA: TGTGCCAGCAGCTTACGCGGCGGCTCACCCCTCCACTTT. It is translated as CASSLRGGSPLHF.

CDR3 DNA: TGTGCCAGCAGCCTCTCTCAGGGCTACACCTTC. Protein product: CASSLSQGYTF. The rearrangement joins TRBV3-1 (or the pseudogene TRBV3-2) to TRBJ1-2, with D unresolved. The germline CDR1 and CDR2 sequences are LGHDT and YNNKEL (reference sequence). V shed 4 bases and J shed 8 bases, with 8 bases lying between them. The CDR3 is made up of 11 amino acids.

This chain links TRBV15 with TRBJ2-7, with D possibly matching TRBD1 (6 bases). The V and J ends lost 1 base and 0 bases respectively, with 10 bases between them. The germline CDR1 and CDR2 sequences are LNHNV and YYDKDF (reference sequence). CDR3 length equals 15 residues. CDR3 sequence: CATSRAAGVSYEQYF. The CDR3 nucleotides read TGTGCCACCAGCAGAGCGGCAGGGGTCTCCTACGAGCAGTACTTC.

The V and J genes are TRBV28 and TRBJ2-7, with 12 positions matching TRBD2. Trimming removed 5 bases from V and 7 bases from J; junction bases left unmatched: 6. Germline CDR1 reads MDHEN; CDR2 reads SYDVKM. The CDR3 consists of 14 residues. The CDR3 here is CASSRTSGIGEQYF. DNA of the CDR3: TGTGCCAGCAGTCGGACTAGCGGGATTGGAGAGCAGTACTTC. Full variable domain (rest looked up from reference TRBV28 and TRBJ2-7): DVKVTQSSRYLVKRTGEKVFLECVQDMDHENMFWYRQDPGLGLRLIYFSYDVKMKEKGDIPEGYSVSREKKERFSLILESASTNQTSMYLCASSRTSGIGEQYFGPGTRLTVT.

This clone was recorded a few times. This chain links TRBV25-1 with TRBJ2-2; 9 positions match TRBD1. Germline V gene sequence: CDR1 MGHDK, CDR2 SYGVNS. With 5 bases clipped from V and 4 bases from J, the junction kept 11 bases outside the gene matches. The CDR3 runs 17 residues. The CDR3 loop is CASSPSGTGWSTGELFF. CDR3 bases: TGTGCCAGCAGTCCATCCGGGACAGGGTGGAGCACCGGGGAGCTGTTTTTT.

This clone was observed a single time. The chain is built from TRBV12-3 or TRBV12-4 and TRBJ2-2, with D unclear. The CDR3 sequence is 13 residues long. V gave up 7 bases and J gave up 4 bases, with 10 bases separating them. The CDR3 DNA is TGTGCCAGCAAAGTGGTTAGCACCGGGGAGCTGTTTTTT. It yields the protein CASKVVSTGELFF.

A few counts support this clone. The chain links TRBV25-1 to TRBJ1-5; weak D call: TRBD1 (5 bases). The CDR3 is made up of 14 amino acids. Trimming pared 2 bases from V and 4 bases from J, leaving 9 bases between. CDR1 MGHDK and CDR2 SYGVNS come from the germline V gene. Written as DNA, the CDR3 is TGTGCCAGCAGTGAACAGGGCGGAAATCAGCCCCAGCATTTT. This encodes CASSEQGGNQPQHF.

This sequence joins TRBV27 and TRBJ1-3; no definite D call. The V gene's germline CDR1 is MNHEY and CDR2 SMNVEV (reference sequence). V shed 4 bases and J shed 0 bases, with 7 bases lying between them. The CDR3 is 14 residues long. The CDR3 protein is CASSYRSSGNTIYF. In DNA, the CDR3 is TGTGCCAGCAGTTATAGGAGCTCTGGAAACACCATATATTTT.

The chain carries TRBV7-9 and TRBJ1-2; D possibly corresponds to TRBD1 (6 bases). The CDR3 loop spans 14 amino acids. V was cut by 5 bases and J by 2 bases, with 12 bases left in between. In germline, CDR1 is SEHNR, CDR2 FQNEAQ (reference sequence). In nucleotides, the CDR3 is TGTGCCAGCAGCCCAGGGGAGGGAAACTATGGCTACACCTTC. It encodes CASSPGEGNYGYTF.

The chain combines TRBV29-1 with TRBJ1-2; possible D gene TRBD1, 6 bases. Germline V gene data show CDR1 as SQVTM and CDR2 as ANQGSEA. The V end lost 6 bases, the J end lost 0 bases, and 11 bases lay between the germline ends. The CDR3 runs to 13 residues. The CDR3 reads CSVGRGTNYGYTF. The CDR3 bases are TGCAGCGTCGGGAGGGGGACTAACTATGGCTACACCTTC.

This sequence joins TRBV6-5 and TRBJ1-5; maybe TRBD1 (5 bases). Between the trimmed V and J ends, which lost 0 bases and 5 bases, there was a span of 11 bases. Germline V gene lookup returns CDR1 MNHEY and CDR2 SVGAGI. The CDR3 spans 15 residues. The CDR3 coding sequence is TGTGCCAGCAGTTACTCGGCCGGGGGTCATCAGCCCCAGCATTTT. Its translation is CASSYSAGGHQPQHF.

The chain has TRBV3-1 (or the pseudogene TRBV3-2) and TRBJ1-2, with 9 positions matching TRBD1. CDR1 and CDR2 (germline): LGHDT, YNNKEL (reference sequence). With 4 bases clipped from V and 5 bases from J, the junction kept 5 bases outside the gene matches. There are 14 residues in the CDR3. Written as DNA, the CDR3 is TGTGCCAGCAGCCCGGGGACAGGGAGATATGGCTACACCTTC. Residues: CASSPGTGRYGYTF.

V is TRBV9 and J is TRBJ2-7, with 7 bases fitting TRBD2. Looked up from germline, CDR1 is SGDLS and CDR2 is YYNGEE. The CDR3 covers 15 residues. V gave up 4 bases and J gave up 2 bases; unmatched junction bases: 9. The CDR3 here is CASSLGGKVAYEQYF. CDR3 coding DNA: TGTGCCAGCAGCCTGGGGGGGAAGGTTGCCTACGAGCAGTACTTC.

This chain links TRBV19 with TRBJ1-1; no clear D. Germline V gene lookup returns CDR1 LNHDA and CDR2 SQIVND (reference sequence). V gave up 7 bases and J gave up 1 base, with 13 bases separating them. The CDR3 loop spans 14 amino acids. CDR3 region: CASKSQLGNTEAFF. DNA for the CDR3: TGTGCCAGTAAGTCCCAACTTGGGAACACTGAAGCTTTCTTT. Together with reference TRBV19 and TRBJ1-1, the CDR3 gives the full variable domain: DGGITQSPKYLFRKEGQNVTLSCEQNLNHDAMYWYRQDPGQGLRLIYYSQIVNDFQKGDIAEGYSVSREKKESFPLTVTSAQKNPTAFYLCASKSQLGNTEAFFGQGTRLTVV.

The rearrangement links TRBV19 to TRBJ1-1; D uncertain. Germline CDR1 reads LNHDA; CDR2 reads SQIVND (reference sequence). The V gene lost 10 bases and the J gene lost 0 bases, with 12 bases spanning the gap. The CDR3 contains 13 residues. The CDR3 sequence is CATAAKMNTEAFF. For the CDR3, the DNA is TGTGCCACCGCCGCGAAAATGAACACTGAAGCTTTCTTT.

CDR3 coding DNA: TGTGCCAGCAGCAAAGTCCCAACAGGACCGGTTTATGGCTACACCTTC. Amino acid sequence: CASSKVPTGPVYGYTF. V gene TRBV21-1 combines with J gene TRBJ1-2; the table's D call, TRBD1, was not checked against the DNA. TRBV21-1 is described as a pseudogene. The CDR3 sequence is 16 residues long.

V and J are TRBV29-1 and TRBJ1-1, with D maybe TRBD1 (5 bases). The CDR3 totals 14 residues. Trimming removed 4 bases at V and 4 bases at J, with 16 bases between. CDR1 and CDR2 (germline): SQVTM, ANQGSEA. CDR3 in amino acids: CSVVRGGRGTEAFF. CDR3 coding DNA: TGCAGCGTTGTGCGGGGCGGTCGGGGCACTGAAGCTTTCTTT.

The genes are TRBV27 and TRBJ1-4, with D possibly matching TRBD1 (5 bases). The CDR3 runs to 14 residues. The ends were cut back, 3 bases at V and 5 bases at J, with 10 bases in the middle. Germline CDR1 reads MNHEY; CDR2 reads SMNVEV (reference sequence). The CDR3 DNA sequence: TGTGCCAGCAGTTTCTCTCAGGGCAATGAAAAACTGTTTTTT. This encodes CASSFSQGNEKLFF.

This clone was counted between two and nine times. This chain links TRBV6-5 with TRBJ2-7; possible D gene TRBD2, 6 bases. The CDR3 covers 13 residues. Germline assignment: CDR1 MNHEY and CDR2 SVGAGI. V lost 10 bases to trimming and J lost 2 bases, with 15 bases between them. This chain's CDR3 is CATAEGFPYEQYF. As DNA, the CDR3 is TGTGCCACCGCGGAGGGGTTTCCCTACGAGCAGTACTTC.